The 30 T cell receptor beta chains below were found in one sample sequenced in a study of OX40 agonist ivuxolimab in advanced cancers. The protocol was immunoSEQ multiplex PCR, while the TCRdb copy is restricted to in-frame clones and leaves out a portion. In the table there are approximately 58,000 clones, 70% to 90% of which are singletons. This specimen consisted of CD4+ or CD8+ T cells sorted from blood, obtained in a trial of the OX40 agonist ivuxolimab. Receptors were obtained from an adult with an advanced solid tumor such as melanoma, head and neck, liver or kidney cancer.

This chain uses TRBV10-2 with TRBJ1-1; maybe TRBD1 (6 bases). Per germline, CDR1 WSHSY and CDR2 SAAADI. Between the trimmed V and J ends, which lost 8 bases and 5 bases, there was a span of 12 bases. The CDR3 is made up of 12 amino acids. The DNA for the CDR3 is TGCGCCAGCTTGGGGGGGCAGACTGAAGCTTTCTTT. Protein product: CASLGGQTEAFF.

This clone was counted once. The CDR3 reads CASSQPGQGNNEQYF. The CDR3 DNA is TGTGCCAGCAGTCAACCGGGACAGGGAAACAACGAGCAGTACTTC. J is TRBJ2-7 and V is TRBV6-1; 9 nucleotides match TRBD1. V lost 5 bases to trimming and J lost 5 bases; unmatched junction nucleotides: 10. The CDR3 runs 15 residues. Germline V CDR1 and CDR2: MNHNS, SASEGT.

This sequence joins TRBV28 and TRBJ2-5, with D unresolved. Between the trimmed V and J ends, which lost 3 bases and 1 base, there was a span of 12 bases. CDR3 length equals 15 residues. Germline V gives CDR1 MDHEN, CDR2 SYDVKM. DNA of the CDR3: TGTGCCAGCAGTTTGGTCGGAAAGACCCAAGAGACCCAGTACTTC. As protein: CASSLVGKTQETQYF. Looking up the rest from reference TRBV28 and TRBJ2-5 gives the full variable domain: DVKVTQSSRYLVKRTGEKVFLECVQDMDHENMFWYRQDPGLGLRLIYFSYDVKMKEKGDIPEGYSVSREKKERFSLILESASTNQTSMYLCASSLVGKTQETQYFGPGTRLLVL.

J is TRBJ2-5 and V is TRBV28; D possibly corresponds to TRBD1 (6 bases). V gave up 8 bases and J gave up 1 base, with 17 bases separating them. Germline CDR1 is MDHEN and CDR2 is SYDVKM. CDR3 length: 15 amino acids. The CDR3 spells CASLHGAGAQETQYF. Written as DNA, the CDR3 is TGTGCCAGCCTCCACGGGGCAGGGGCCCAAGAGACCCAGTACTTC.

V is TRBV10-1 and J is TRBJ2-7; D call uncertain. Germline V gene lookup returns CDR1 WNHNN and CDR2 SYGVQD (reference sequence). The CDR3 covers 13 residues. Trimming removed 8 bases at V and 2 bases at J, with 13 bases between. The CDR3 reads CASSRSPTYEQYF. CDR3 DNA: TGCGCCAGCTCCCGATCCCCAACCTACGAGCAGTACTTC.

CDR3 residues: CASSLGQSNGYGYTF. The CDR3 nucleotides are TGTGCCAGCAGCTTGGGGCAGTCAAACGGCTATGGCTACACCTTC. The V call is TRBV5-5, the J call TRBJ1-2; no clear D. The CDR3 has 15 residues. The germline gives CDR1 SGHKS, CDR2 YYEKEE (reference sequence). V dropped 0 bases and J dropped 4 bases, with 13 bases sitting between them.

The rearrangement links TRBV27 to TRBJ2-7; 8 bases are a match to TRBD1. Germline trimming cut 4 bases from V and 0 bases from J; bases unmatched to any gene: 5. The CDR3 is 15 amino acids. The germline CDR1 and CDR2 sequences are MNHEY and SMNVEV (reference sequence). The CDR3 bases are TGTGCCAGCAGTTCAAGGACAGGGCACTCCTACGAGCAGTACTTC. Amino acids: CASSSRTGHSYEQYF.

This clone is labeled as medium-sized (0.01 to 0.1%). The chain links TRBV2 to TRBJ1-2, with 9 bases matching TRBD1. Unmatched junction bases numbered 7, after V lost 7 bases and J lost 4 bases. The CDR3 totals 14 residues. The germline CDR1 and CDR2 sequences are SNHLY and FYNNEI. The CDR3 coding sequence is TGTGCCAGCATGATCCGACAGGGGGTCTATGGCTACACCTTC. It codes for CASMIRQGVYGYTF.

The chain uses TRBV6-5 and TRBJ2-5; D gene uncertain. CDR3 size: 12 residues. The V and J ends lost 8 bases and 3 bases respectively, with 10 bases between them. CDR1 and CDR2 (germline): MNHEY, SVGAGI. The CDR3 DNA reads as TGTGCCAGCGCCACGACGGAAGAGACCCAGTACTTC. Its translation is CASATTEETQYF.

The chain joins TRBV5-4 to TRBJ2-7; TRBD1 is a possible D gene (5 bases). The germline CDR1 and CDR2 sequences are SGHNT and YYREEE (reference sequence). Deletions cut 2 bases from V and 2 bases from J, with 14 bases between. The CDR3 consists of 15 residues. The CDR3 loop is CASSLGTGPPYEQYF. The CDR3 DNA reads TGTGCCAGCAGCTTAGGTACAGGACCCCCCTACGAGCAGTACTTC.

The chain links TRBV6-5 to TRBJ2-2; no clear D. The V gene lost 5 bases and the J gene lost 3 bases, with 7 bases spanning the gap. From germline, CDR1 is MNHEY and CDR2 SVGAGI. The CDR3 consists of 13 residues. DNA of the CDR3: TGTGCCAGCAGTCAAACGGACACCGGGGAGCTGTTTTTT. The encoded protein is CASSQTDTGELFF.

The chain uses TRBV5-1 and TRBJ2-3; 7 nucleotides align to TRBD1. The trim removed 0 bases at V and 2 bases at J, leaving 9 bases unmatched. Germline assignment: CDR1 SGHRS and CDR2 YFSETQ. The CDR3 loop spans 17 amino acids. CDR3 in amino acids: CASSLDPGQLHTDTQYF. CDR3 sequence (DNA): TGCGCCAGCAGCTTGGATCCGGGACAGTTGCACACAGATACGCAGTATTTT.

Written as DNA, the CDR3 is TGTGCCAGCAGCCAAACTGAACGTACCCCCTACGAGCAGTACTTC. Amino acid sequence: CASSQTERTPYEQYF. The chain has TRBV14 and TRBJ2-7; no reliable D call. V shed 2 bases and J shed 2 bases, with 13 bases lying between them. CDR3 length equals 15 residues. Germline CDR1 is SGHDN and CDR2 is FVKESK. Full variable domain (remainder filled in from reference TRBV14 and TRBJ2-7): EAGVTQFPSHSVIEKGQTVTLRCDPISGHDNLYWYRRVMGKEIKFLLHFVKESKQDESGMPNNRFLAERTGGTYSTLKVQPAELEDSGVYFCASSQTERTPYEQYFGPGTRLTVT.

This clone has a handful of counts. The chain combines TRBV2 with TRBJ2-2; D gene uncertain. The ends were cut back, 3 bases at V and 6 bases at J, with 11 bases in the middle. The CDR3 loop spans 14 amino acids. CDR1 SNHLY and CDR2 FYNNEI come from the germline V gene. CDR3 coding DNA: TGTGCCAGCAGTGAGGCGACCCCCGCCGGGGAGCTGTTTTTT. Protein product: CASSEATPAGELFF.

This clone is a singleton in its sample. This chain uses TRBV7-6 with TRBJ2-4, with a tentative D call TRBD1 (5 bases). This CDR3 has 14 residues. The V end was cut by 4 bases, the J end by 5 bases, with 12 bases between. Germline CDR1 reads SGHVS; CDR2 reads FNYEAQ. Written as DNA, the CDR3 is TGTGCCAGCAGCTCCCCGACAGATCAAAACATTCAGTACTTC. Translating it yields CASSSPTDQNIQYF.

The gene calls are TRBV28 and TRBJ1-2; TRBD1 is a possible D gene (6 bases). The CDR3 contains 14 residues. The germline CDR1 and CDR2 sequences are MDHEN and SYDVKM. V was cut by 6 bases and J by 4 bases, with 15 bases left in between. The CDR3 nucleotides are TGTGCCAGCAGGTCTTGGGGGGCGACCTATGGCTACACCTTC. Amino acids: CASRSWGATYGYTF.

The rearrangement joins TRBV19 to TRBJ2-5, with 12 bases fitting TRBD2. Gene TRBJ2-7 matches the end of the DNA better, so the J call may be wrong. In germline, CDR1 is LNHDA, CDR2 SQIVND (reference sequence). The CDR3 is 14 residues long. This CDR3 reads CATSGLAGPYEQYF. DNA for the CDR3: TGTGCCACCTCGGGACTAGCGGGTCCCTACGAGCAGTACTTC.

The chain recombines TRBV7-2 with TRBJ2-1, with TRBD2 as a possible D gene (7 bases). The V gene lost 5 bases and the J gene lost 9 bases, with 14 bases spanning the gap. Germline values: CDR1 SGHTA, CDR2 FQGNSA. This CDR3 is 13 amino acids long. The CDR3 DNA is TGTGCCAGCAGCCCCCAGAGGGGGGGTGAGCAGTTCTTC. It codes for CASSPQRGGEQFF.

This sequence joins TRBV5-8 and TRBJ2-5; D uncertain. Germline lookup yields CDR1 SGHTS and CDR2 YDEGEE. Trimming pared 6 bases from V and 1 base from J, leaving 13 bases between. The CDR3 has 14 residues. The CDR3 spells CASTSGPFQETQYF. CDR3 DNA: TGTGCCAGCACCTCTGGCCCATTCCAAGAGACCCAGTACTTC.

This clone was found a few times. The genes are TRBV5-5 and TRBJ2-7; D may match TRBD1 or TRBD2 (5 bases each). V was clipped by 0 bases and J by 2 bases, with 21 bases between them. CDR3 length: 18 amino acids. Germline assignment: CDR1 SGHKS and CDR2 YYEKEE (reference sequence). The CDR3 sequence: CASSLELGRRYQTYEQYF. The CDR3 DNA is TGTGCCAGCAGCTTGGAATTGGGACGTAGGTACCAAACCTACGAGCAGTACTTC.

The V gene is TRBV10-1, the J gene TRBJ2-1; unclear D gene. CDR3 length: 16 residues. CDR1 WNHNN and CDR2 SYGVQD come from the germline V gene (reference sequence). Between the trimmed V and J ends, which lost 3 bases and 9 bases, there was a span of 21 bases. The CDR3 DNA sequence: TGCGCCAGCAGTGAATTTTCTCTAGGGAAGTGGGGTGAGCAGTTCTTC. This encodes CASSEFSLGKWGEQFF.

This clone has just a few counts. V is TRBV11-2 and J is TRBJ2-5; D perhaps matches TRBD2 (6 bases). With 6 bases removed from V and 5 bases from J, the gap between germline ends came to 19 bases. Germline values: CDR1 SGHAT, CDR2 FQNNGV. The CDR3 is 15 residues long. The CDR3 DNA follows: TGTGCCAGCAGGAATTACGGGACTTTCCAGGAGACCCAGTACTTC. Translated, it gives CASRNYGTFQETQYF.

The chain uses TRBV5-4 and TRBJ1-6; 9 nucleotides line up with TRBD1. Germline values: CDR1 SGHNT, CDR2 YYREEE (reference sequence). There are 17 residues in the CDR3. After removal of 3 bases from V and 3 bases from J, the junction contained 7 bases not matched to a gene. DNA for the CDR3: TGTGCCAGCAGCTACGGACAGGGGCAAGTCTATAATTCACCCCTCCACTTT. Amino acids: CASSYGQGQVYNSPLHF.

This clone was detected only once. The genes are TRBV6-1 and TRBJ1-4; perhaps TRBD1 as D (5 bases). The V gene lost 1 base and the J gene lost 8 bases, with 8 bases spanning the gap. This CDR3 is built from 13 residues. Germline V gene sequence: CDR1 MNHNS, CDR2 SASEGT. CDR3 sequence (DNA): TGTGCCAGCAGTGAAGTTTGGGGGGAAAAACTGTTTTTT. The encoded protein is CASSEVWGEKLFF.

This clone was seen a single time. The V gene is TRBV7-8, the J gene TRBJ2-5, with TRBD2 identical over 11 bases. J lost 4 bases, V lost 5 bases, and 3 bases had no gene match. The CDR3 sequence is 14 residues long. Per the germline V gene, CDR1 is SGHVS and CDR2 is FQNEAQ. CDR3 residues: CASSPGTSGETQYF. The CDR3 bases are TGTGCCAGCAGCCCAGGGACTAGCGGAGAGACCCAGTACTTC. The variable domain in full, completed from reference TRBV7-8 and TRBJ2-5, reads GAGVSQSPRYKVAKRGQDVALRCDPISGHVSLFWYQQALGQGPEFLTYFQNEAQLDKSGLPSDRFFAERPEGSVSTLKIQRTQQEDSAVYLCASSPGTSGETQYFGPGTRLLVL.

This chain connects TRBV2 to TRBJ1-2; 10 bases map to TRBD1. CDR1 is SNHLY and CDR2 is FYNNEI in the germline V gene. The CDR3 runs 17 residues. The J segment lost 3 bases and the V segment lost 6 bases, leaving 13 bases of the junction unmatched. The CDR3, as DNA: TGTGCCAGCAGCCAGGGACAGGGGATCGGGGGCTACTATGGCTACACCTTC. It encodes CASSQGQGIGGYYGYTF. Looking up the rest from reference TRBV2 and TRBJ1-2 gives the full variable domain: EPEVTQTPSHQVTQMGQEVILRCVPISNHLYFYWYRQILGQKVEFLVSFYNNEISEKSEIFDDQFSVERPDGSNFTLKIRSTKLEDSAMYFCASSQGQGIGGYYGYTFGSGTRLTVV.

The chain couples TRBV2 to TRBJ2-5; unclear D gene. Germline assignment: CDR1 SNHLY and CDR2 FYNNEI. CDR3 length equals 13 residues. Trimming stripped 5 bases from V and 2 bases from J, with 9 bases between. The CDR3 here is CASSRAAQETQYF. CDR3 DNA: TGTGCCAGCAGTAGGGCAGCTCAAGAGACCCAGTACTTC.

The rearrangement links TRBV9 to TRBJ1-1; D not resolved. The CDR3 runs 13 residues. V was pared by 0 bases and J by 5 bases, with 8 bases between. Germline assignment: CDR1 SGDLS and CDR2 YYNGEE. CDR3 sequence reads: CASSVVGETEAFF. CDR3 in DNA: TGTGCCAGCAGCGTAGTCGGGGAGACTGAAGCTTTCTTT.

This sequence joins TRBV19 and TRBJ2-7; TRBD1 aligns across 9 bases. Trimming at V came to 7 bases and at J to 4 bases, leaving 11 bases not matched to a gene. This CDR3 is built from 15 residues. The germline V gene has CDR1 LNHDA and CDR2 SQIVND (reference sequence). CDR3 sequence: CASIYTQGAMYEQYF. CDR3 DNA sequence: TGTGCCAGTATCTATACACAGGGGGCTATGTACGAGCAGTACTTC.

The CDR3 protein is CASSLDLAGAQETQYF. CDR3 nucleotides: TGTGCCAGCAGCTTGGATCTAGCGGGGGCCCAAGAGACCCAGTACTTC. This rearrangement joins TRBV5-4 to TRBJ2-5, with 10 bases fitting TRBD2. Germline V CDR1 and CDR2: SGHNT, YYREEE (reference sequence). The CDR3 is 16 amino acids. The junction had 3 bases not matched to a gene; V was cut back by 0 bases and J by 1 base.